Listed below are T cell receptor beta chains from one sample, sequenced in a study of shared clonotypes between healthy human individuals. Only in-frame clones appear in the TCRdb table, and some are missing; sequencing was by immunoSEQ multiplex PCR. The table includes some 2.1 million clones, 85% to 95% detected once. Specimen: naive CD4+ T cells sorted from blood. All receptors derive from a young man in good health. Both conserved end residues are part of each CDR3. The order of the fields is CDR3 DNA, CDR3 protein, V gene, D gene, clone size, J gene. The D gene is left open where the match is weak. Expanded clones get a size class; other rows say once, few or many, or leave the size out.

TGCGCCAGCAGCTCTCAGGGGGCAACTGGAAACACCATATATTTT	CASSSQGATGNTIYF	TRBV5-1	TRBD1	.	TRBJ1-3
TGCGCCAGCAGCCCCCTTCCGAGGGGTCGCACCGGGGAGCTGTTTTTT	CASSPLPRGRTGELFF	TRBV5-1	.	.	TRBJ2-2
TGCGCCAGCAGTGTGACAGCTAATGAAAAACTGTTTTTT	CASSVTANEKLFF	TRBV5-1	.	once	TRBJ1-4
TGTGCCAGCAGCTTGGGGGGACTAGCGGGAGTCTACGAGCAGTACTTC	CASSLGGLAGVYEQYF	TRBV5-4	TRBD2	.	TRBJ2-7
TGTGCCAGCAGCTTGGGCAGAACAGATACGCAGTATTTT	CASSLGRTDTQYF	TRBV5-8	.	.	TRBJ2-3
TGTGCCAGCAGCCTCCAATTAGCGGGATTCTACGAGCAGTACTTC	CASSLQLAGFYEQYF	TRBV7-2	TRBD2	.	TRBJ2-7
TGTGCCAGCACCGATAGGTTTGGGAGGGCCCAGTACTTC	CASTDRFGRAQYF	TRBV6-1	TRBD2	.	TRBJ2-5
TGTGCCAGCTCCGAGGGATGGAAAGGGTTGAGCTCTGGAAACACCATATATTTT	CASSEGWKGLSSGNTIYF	TRBV25-1	.	.	TRBJ1-3
TGTGCCAGCAGTTACGGAACAGCTTCGGAGACCCAGTACTTC	CASSYGTASETQYF	TRBV6-5	.	.	TRBJ2-5
TGCGCCAGCGGACTAGCGGGGGGACATGAGACCCAGTACTTC	CASGLAGGHETQYF	TRBV5-1	TRBD2	.	TRBJ2-5
TGTGCCAGCAGCATGGGGTCGCCTCACTCCTACAATGAGCAGTTCTTC	CASSMGSPHSYNEQFF	TRBV9	.	.	TRBJ2-1
TGTGCCAGCAGCAGAAGACAGGGGGGAACTTACAATGAGCAGTTCTTC	CASSRRQGGTYNEQFF	TRBV7-9	TRBD1	.	TRBJ2-1
TGTGCCAGCAGCACGCAGGGATCCAAAAACATTCAGTACTTC	CASSTQGSKNIQYF	TRBV9	.	.	TRBJ2-4
TGCGCCAGCAGCTATGGGACAGGGGAAGGGCAGTACTTC	CASSYGTGEGQYF	TRBV5-1	TRBD1	.	TRBJ2-7
TGTGCCAGCGGATCCACCTCTGGGGAGCAGTACTTC	CASGSTSGEQYF	TRBV6-5	.	.	TRBJ2-7
TGTGCCAGCTCACCACCTATTGCGACGGGACAGGGAACTTCGAACACTGAAGCTTTCTTT	CASSPPIATGQGTSNTEAFF	TRBV18	TRBD1	.	TRBJ1-1
TGTGCCAGCAGCTTTACTAGCGGGAGGCACAATGAGCAGTTCTTC	CASSFTSGRHNEQFF	TRBV11-2	TRBD2	.	TRBJ2-1
TGTGCCTGGAGGGACACAGGGAACCATCAGCCCCAGCATTTT	CAWRDTGNHQPQHF	TRBV30	.	.	TRBJ1-5
TGTGCCAGCAGCTCCCCAAGAAGCTACGGACAGAGGTACACCGGGGAGCTGTTTTTT	CASSSPRSYGQRYTGELFF	TRBV7-9	.	.	TRBJ2-2
TGTGCCAGCAGCTCGCACACGAACACTGAAGCTTTCTTT	CASSSHTNTEAFF	TRBV11-3	.	.	TRBJ1-1
TGTGCCAGCTCGGCCTTCCGACAGGGCGGTGATGGCTACACCTTC	CASSAFRQGGDGYTF	TRBV6-1	TRBD1	.	TRBJ1-2
TGTGCCAGCAGTTTGAGCGGGCCCCGGCCCCAGCATTTT	CASSLSGPRPQHF	TRBV6-1	.	.	TRBJ1-5
TGTGCCTGGGACACGGACAGTCTCTCCTATGGCTACACCTTC	CAWDTDSLSYGYTF	TRBV30	.	.	TRBJ1-2
TGTGCCAGCAGGCACAACGACAGGGGGCGTGGACCCCAGCATTTT	CASRHNDRGRGPQHF	TRBV2	TRBD1	few	TRBJ1-5
TGTGCCAGCAGCCCCCGCTTAGACTATGGCTACACCTTC	CASSPRLDYGYTF	TRBV28	.	.	TRBJ1-2
TGTGCCAGCTCCCTCGATGGAAACACCATATATTTT	CASSLDGNTIYF	TRBV18	.	once	TRBJ1-3
TGTGCCAGTATCGGAGCAGGGCGGGGCACAGATACGCAGTATTTT	CASIGAGRGTDTQYF	TRBV2	.	.	TRBJ2-3
TGTGCCAGCAGTTTATGGGGCAGGGTAGGTGGCTACACCTTC	CASSLWGRVGGYTF	TRBV27	.	once	TRBJ1-2
TGTGCCAGCAGCTTGGGGGCGACGGAGCAGTACTTC	CASSLGATEQYF	TRBV5-4	.	.	TRBJ2-7
TGTGCCAGCAGCTTTTCCGTTATTCAAGAGACCCAGTACTTC	CASSFSVIQETQYF	TRBV7-9	.	.	TRBJ2-5
TGCAGTGCAACCCTCAAAGAGGCCCAGTACTTC	CSATLKEAQYF	TRBV20-1	.	.	TRBJ2-5
TGTGCCAGCAGCCAAGAGATCTGGACGAACACCGGGGAGCTGTTTTTT	CASSQEIWTNTGELFF	TRBV4-2	.	.	TRBJ2-2
TGTGCCAGCCAAGACCTCTCGGACGGACGAAGTTGGGCTTTCTTT	CASQDLSDGRSWAFF	TRBV6-9	.	.	TRBJ1-1
TGTGCCAGCAGCTTAGCGCTGGATACGCAAGAGACCCAGTACTTC	CASSLALDTQETQYF	TRBV7-9	.	.	TRBJ2-5
TGCGCCAGCAGCCAAGAGGGACAGGGTTACAATGAGCAGTTCTTC	CASSQEGQGYNEQFF	TRBV4-1	TRBD1	.	TRBJ2-1
TGTGCCTGTCCGCGAGCCGCTAACTATGGCTACACCTTC	CACPRAANYGYTF	TRBV30	.	.	TRBJ1-2
TGCGCCAGCAGCTTGGGAGACAGCCCCTACGAGCAGTACTTC	CASSLGDSPYEQYF	TRBV5-1	.	.	TRBJ2-7
TGTGCCAGCAGCCTGCGGGGATCCGGAAACACCATATATTTT	CASSLRGSGNTIYF	TRBV5-4	.	.	TRBJ1-3
TGTGCCTGGAGTGTTTGGGGTTTTAATTCACCCCTCCACTTT	CAWSVWGFNSPLHF	TRBV30	.	.	TRBJ1-6
TGTGCCAGCTCACAGACAGGCGCTAACACCGGGGAGCTGTTTTTT	CASSQTGANTGELFF	TRBV18	.	.	TRBJ2-2
TGTGCCAGCAGCTTAGCGGTTACTCATAACTCTGGAAACACCATATATTTT	CASSLAVTHNSGNTIYF	TRBV7-6	.	.	TRBJ1-3
TGCGCCAGCAGCCAAGAGCGTCTAGGGAACTATGGCTACACCTTC	CASSQERLGNYGYTF	TRBV4-1	.	once	TRBJ1-2
TGCGCCAGCAGCTCCGGGACCCTAACGCGCGGAAACACCATATATTTT	CASSSGTLTRGNTIYF	TRBV5-1	.	.	TRBJ1-3
TGCGCCAGCAGCCCCCCGCTAGGGTCCGCTAGCACAGATACGCAGTATTTT	CASSPPLGSASTDTQYF	TRBV5-1	.	.	TRBJ2-3
TGCGCCAGCAGTGAGTTTGGCACTCTTAGCACAGATACGCAGTATTTT	CASSEFGTLSTDTQYF	TRBV10-1	.	.	TRBJ2-3
TGCGCCAGCAGCAGAGGGGAAGCTGGGTATGGCTACACCTTC	CASSRGEAGYGYTF	TRBV5-1	.	.	TRBJ1-2
TGTGCCCCGGGACGGGCGAGGTGGGAAGCTTTCTTT	CAPGRARWEAFF	TRBV2	.	.	TRBJ1-1